This T cell receptor (beta chain) is drawn from a study of molecular identifiers for immune sequencing clone quantification. On the study more broadly: In replicates, the authors split RNA from around 18,000 or 91,000 naive CD8 cells five ways and sequenced four. Study-level findings and limits: Clones that exceeded 20 RNA copies held over 99% of effector molecules, yet under 1% in naive cells.

This clonotype was observed a handful of times. Antigen unknown. This CDR3 has 13 amino acids. The ends lost 7 bases at V and 3 bases at J; junction bases unmatched: 7. Germline lookup yields CDR1 SGHDT and CDR2 YYEEEE. TCRdb called the PCR reads again in MiXCR, with one record for every CDR3 protein. This sample carries hundreds of thousands of distinct CDR3 sequences, roughly 25% of them seen once, and the ten largest clones take about 0.84%. Naive CD8 T cells were sorted as CD8+CD4-CCR7+CD45RA+. The genes are TRBV5-6 and TRBJ2-7; TRBD2 agrees at 7 bases. Sequencing was performed on naive CD8+ T cells from blood, with Jurkat cell RNA spiked in. Indicated subset: FACS-sorted CD8+CD4-CCR7+CD45RA+ naive T cells. The source of this sequence is a human donor in good health. Some libraries in this study had Jurkat cell RNA spiked in. The CDR3 is CASASAGHYEQYF. The CDR3 DNA reads TGTGCCAGCGCCTCAGCGGGGCACTACGAGCAGTACTTC.